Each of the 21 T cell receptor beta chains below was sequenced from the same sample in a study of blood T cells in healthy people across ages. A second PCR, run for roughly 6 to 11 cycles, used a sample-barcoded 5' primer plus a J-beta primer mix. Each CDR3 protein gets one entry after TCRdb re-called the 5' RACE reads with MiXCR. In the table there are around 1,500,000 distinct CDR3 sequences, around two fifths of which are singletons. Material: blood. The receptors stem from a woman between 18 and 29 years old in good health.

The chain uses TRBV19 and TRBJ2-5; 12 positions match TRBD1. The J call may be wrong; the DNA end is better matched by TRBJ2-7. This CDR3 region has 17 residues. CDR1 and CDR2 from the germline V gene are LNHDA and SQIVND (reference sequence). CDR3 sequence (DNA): TGTGCCAGTAGTAACCGGGACAGGGGGCCTTTAGTCCACGAGCAGTACTTC. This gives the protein CASSNRDRGPLVHEQYF.

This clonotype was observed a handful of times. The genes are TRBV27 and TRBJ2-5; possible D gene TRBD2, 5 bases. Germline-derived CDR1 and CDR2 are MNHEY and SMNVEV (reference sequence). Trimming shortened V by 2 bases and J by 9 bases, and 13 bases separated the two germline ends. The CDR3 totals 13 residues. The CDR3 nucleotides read TGTGCCAGCAGTTTAACCCGGGGTGGGGCCCAGTACTTC. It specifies CASSLTRGGAQYF.

Here the CDR3 reads CSAESLAESSYNEQFF. The DNA for the CDR3 is TGCAGTGCAGAATCCCTAGCGGAGAGCTCCTACAATGAGCAGTTCTTC. The chain carries TRBV20-1 and TRBJ2-1, with 7 bases identical to TRBD2. CDR3 size: 16 residues. The germline gives CDR1 DFQATT, CDR2 SNEGSKA (reference sequence). V lost 6 bases and J lost 0; bases outside the gene matches: 11.

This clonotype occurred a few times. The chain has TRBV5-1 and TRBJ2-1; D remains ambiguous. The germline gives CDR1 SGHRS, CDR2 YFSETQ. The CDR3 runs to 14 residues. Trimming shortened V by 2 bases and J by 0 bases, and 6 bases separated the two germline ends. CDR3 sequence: CASSFGYSYNEQFF. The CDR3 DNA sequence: TGCGCCAGCAGCTTTGGTTACTCCTACAATGAGCAGTTCTTC. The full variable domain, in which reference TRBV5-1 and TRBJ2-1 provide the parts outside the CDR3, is KAGVTQTPRYLIKTRGQQVTLSCSPISGHRSVSWYQQTPGQGLQFLFEYFSETQRNKGNFPGRFSGRQFSNSRSEMNVSTLELGDSALYLCASSFGYSYNEQFFGPGTRLTVL.

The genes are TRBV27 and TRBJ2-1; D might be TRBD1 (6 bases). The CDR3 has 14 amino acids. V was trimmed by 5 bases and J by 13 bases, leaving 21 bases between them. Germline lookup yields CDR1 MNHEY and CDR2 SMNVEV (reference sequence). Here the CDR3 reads CASSVPFTGMDQFF. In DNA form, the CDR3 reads TGTGCCAGCAGTGTACCCTTTACAGGGATGGATCAGTTCTTC.

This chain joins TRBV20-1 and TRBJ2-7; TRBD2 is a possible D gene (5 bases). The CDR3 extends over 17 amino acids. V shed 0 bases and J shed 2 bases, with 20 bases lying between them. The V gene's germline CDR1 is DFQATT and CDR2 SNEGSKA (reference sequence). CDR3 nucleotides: TGCAGTGCTAGAGATCCCCTCCGTGCTAGCAGCGCCTACGAGCAGTACTTC. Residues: CSARDPLRASSAYEQYF.

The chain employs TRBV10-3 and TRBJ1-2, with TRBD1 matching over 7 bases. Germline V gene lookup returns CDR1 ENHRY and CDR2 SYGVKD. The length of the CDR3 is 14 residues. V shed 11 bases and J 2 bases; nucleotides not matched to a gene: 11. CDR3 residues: CAAAERGLNYGYTF. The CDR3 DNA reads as TGTGCCGCCGCAGAAAGGGGGCTCAACTATGGCTACACCTTC.

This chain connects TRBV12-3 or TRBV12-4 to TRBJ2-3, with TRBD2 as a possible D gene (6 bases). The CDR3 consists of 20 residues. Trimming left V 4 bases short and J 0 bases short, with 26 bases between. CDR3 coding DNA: TGTGCCAGCAGTTCCCGAAGGCTGGCGCGGGGCTCCCTTAGCACAGATACGCAGTATTTT. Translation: CASSSRRLARGSLSTDTQYF.

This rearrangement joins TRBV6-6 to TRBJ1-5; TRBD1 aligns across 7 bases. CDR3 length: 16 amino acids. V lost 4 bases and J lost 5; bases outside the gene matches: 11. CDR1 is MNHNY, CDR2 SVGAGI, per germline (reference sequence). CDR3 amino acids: CASSSPGQRSDQPQHF. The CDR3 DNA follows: TGTGCCAGCAGTTCCCCGGGACAGAGAAGCGATCAGCCCCAGCATTTT.

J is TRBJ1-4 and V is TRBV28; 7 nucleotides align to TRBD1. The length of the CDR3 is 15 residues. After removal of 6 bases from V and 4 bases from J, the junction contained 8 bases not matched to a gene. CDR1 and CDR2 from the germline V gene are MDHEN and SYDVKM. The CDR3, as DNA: TGTGCCAGCAGCTCCGACAGGGCGGGTAATGAAAAACTGTTTTTT. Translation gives CASSSDRAGNEKLFF.

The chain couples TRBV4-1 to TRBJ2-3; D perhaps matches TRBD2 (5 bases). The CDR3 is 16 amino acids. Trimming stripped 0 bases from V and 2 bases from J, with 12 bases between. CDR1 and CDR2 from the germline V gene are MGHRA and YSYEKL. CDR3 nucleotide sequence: TGCGCCAGCAGCCAAGATTTTAAGGGAGTCACAGATACGCAGTATTTT. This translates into CASSQDFKGVTDTQYF.

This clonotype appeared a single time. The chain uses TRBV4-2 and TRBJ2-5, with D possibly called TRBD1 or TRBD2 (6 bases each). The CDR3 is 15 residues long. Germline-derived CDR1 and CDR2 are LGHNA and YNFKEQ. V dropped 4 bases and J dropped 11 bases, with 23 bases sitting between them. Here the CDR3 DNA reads TGTGCCAGCAGCCCGGAGGAGGGACGGGACAATGAGCAGTACTTC. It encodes CASSPEEGRDNEQYF.

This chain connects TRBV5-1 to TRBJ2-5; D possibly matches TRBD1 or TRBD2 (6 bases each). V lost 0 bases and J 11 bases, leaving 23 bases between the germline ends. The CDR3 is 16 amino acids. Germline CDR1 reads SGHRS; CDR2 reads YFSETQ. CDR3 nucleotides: TGCGCCAGCAGCTTGGTAGGGGGGACCGGCTACAATGAGCAGTACTTC. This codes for CASSLVGGTGYNEQYF.

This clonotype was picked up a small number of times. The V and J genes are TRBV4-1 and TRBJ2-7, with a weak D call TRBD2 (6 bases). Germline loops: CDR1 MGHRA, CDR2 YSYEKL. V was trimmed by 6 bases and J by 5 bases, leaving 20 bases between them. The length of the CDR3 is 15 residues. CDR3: CASRLRLSGLNEQYF. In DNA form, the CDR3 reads TGCGCCAGCAGGCTTAGACTAAGCGGGCTTAACGAGCAGTACTTC.

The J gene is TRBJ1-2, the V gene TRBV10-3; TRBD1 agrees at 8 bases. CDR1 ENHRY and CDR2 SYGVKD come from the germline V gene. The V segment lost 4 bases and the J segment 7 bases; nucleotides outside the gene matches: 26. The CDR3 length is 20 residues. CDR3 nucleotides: TGTGCCATCAGTGCCTCGTACCTTACCCGGACAGGGTCAAACTCGGGTGGCTACACCTTC. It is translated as CAISASYLTRTGSNSGGYTF.

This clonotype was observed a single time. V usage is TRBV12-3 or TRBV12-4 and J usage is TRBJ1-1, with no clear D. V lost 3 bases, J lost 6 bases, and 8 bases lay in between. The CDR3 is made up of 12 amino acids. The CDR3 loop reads CASSLSPPEAFF. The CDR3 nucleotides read TGTGCCAGCAGTTTGAGTCCTCCTGAAGCTTTCTTT.

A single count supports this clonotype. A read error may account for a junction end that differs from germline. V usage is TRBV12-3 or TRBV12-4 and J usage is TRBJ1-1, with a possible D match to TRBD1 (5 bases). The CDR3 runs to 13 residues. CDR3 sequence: CASSSWGPTGAFF. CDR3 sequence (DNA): TGTGCCAGCAGTTCGTGGGGACCGACTGGAGCTTTCTTT.

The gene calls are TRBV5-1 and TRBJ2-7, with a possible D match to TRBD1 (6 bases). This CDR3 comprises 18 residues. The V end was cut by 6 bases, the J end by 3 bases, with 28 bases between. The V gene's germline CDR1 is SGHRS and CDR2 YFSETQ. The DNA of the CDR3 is TGCGCCAGCATCCTTGGGGCCCCGGGACAATCGTTCAACTACGAGCAGTACTTC. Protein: CASILGAPGQSFNYEQYF.

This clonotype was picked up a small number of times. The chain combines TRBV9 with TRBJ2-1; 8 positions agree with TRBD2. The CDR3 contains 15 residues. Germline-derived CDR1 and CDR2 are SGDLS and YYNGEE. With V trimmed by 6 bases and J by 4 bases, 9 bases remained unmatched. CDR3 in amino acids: CASTDGRGVYNEQFF. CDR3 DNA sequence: TGTGCCAGCACGGACGGGAGGGGGGTTTACAATGAGCAGTTCTTC.

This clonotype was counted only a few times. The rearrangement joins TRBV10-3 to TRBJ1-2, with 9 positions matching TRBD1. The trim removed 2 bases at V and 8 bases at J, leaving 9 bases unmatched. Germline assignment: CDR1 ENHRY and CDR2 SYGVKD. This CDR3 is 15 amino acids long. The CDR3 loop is CAISEPGTGPAGYTF. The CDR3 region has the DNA TGTGCCATCAGTGAGCCCGGGACAGGGCCCGCGGGCTACACCTTC.

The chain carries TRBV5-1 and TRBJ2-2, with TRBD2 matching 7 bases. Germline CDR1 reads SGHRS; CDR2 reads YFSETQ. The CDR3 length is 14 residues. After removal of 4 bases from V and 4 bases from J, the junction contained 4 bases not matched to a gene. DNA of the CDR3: TGCGCCAGCAGCACTAGCGAGGGCACCGGGGAGCTGTTTTTT. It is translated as CASSTSEGTGELFF.